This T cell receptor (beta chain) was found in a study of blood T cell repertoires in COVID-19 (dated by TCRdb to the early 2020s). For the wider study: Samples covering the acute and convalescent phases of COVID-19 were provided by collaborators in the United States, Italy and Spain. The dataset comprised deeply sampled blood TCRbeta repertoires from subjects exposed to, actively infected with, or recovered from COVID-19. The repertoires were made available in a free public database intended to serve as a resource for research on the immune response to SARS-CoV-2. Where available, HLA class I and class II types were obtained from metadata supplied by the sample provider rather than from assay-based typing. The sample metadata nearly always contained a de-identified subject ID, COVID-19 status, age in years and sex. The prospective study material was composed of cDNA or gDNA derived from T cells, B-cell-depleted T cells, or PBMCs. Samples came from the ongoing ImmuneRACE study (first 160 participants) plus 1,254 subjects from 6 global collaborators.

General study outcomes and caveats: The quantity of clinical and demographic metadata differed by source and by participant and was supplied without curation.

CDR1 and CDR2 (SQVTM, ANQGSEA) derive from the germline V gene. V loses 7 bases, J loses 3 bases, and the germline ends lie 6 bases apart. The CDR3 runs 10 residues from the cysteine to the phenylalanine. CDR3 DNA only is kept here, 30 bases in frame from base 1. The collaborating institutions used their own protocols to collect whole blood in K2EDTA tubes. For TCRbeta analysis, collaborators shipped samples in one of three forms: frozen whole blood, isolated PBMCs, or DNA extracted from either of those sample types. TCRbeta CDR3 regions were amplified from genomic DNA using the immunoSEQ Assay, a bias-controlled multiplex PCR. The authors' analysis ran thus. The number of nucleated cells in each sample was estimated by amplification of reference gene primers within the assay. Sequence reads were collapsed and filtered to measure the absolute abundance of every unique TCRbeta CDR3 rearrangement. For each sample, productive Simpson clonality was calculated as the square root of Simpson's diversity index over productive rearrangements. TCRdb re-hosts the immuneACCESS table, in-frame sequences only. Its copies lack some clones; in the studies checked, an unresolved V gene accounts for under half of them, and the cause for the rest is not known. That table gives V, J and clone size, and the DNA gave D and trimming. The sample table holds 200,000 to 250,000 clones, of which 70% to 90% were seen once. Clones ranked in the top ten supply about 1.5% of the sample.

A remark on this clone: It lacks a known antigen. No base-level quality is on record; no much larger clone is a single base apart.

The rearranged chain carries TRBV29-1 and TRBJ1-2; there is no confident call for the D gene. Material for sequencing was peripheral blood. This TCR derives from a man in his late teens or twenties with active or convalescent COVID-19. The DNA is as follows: TGCAGCGCCGAGCACTATGGCTACACCTTC. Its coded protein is CSAEHYGYTF.